A single sample gave rise to the 26 T cell receptor beta chains below, sequenced in a study of cytomegalovirus exposure and HLA in healthy donors (dated 2017 in TCRdb). The library relied on the immunoSEQ multiplex PCR assay. For the multiplex PCR, a mixture combining 60 forward primers for TCR Vbeta segments and 13 reverse primers for TCR Jbeta segments was used. The clones in this table, taken by TCRdb from immuneACCESS, are in-frame only. Not every clone is retained; where verified, under half of the shortfall comes from an unresolved V gene, and the cause of the rest is unknown. Within this sample are around 150,000 clones, with 70% to 85% of them counted one time only. The ten largest clones add up to more than 2% of the sample. The source material was PBMCs. The receptors were sampled from a man in his fifties in good health and CMV-seropositive.

The V call is TRBV27, the J call TRBJ2-7; 9 positions agree with TRBD1. Germline V gene data show CDR1 as MNHEY and CDR2 as SMNVEV (reference sequence). V gave up 4 bases and J gave up 3 bases; unmatched junction bases: 13. There are 17 residues in the CDR3. The CDR3 nucleotides read TGTGCCAGCAGTTCCCACCTGGACAGGGGACGAAGCTACGAGCAGTACTTC. Encoded protein: CASSSHLDRGRSYEQYF.

This chain uses TRBV7-9 with TRBJ2-3, with 10 bases fitting TRBD1. The germline gives CDR1 SEHNR, CDR2 FQNEAQ (reference sequence). The CDR3 is 19 residues long. V was pared by 5 bases and J by 2 bases, with 16 bases of the junction left unmatched. CDR3 bases: TGTGCCAGCAGCGGACCACAGCCCGGGACAGGGGCTACCACAGATACGCAGTATTTT. Translation gives CASSGPQPGTGATTDTQYF.

CDR3 loop: CASSIAAALYSNQPQHF. The CDR3 DNA follows: TGTGCCAGTAGTATCGCGGCAGCCCTGTATAGCAATCAGCCCCAGCATTTT. V and J are TRBV19 and TRBJ1-5; D is unresolved. Germline assignment: CDR1 LNHDA and CDR2 SQIVND (reference sequence). V gave up 3 bases and J gave up 0 bases, with 15 bases separating them. This CDR3 region has 17 residues.

The chain joins TRBV9 to TRBJ2-3; D is perhaps TRBD2 (7 bases). The CDR3 length is 14 residues. Germline CDR1 is SGDLS and CDR2 is YYNGEE. The V and J ends lost 6 bases and 2 bases respectively, with 13 bases between them. CDR3 sequence reads: CASMRGPTTDTQYF. CDR3 nucleotides: TGTGCCAGCATGCGGGGGCCCACCACAGATACGCAGTATTTT.

V and J are TRBV28 and TRBJ2-7; no reliable D call. Germline CDR1 reads MDHEN; CDR2 reads SYDVKM. The CDR3 sequence is 15 residues long. The V and J ends lost 1 base and 1 base respectively, with 11 bases between them. The CDR3 sequence: CASSLLARISYEQYF. The CDR3 DNA reads TGTGCCAGCAGTTTATTGGCCAGAATTTCCTACGAGCAGTACTTC.

The chain uses TRBV29-1 and TRBJ1-4; D gene uncertain. Germline V gene data show CDR1 as SQVTM and CDR2 as ANQGSEA. Trimming shortened V by 6 bases and J by 5 bases, and 4 bases separated the two germline ends. CDR3 length: 10 residues. CDR3 sequence reads: CSVLNEKLFF. The CDR3 coding sequence is TGCAGCGTCCTAAATGAAAAACTGTTTTTT.

The chain recombines TRBV6-5 with TRBJ2-5, with 10 bases lining up with TRBD1. This CDR3 has 15 amino acids. With 2 bases clipped from V and 5 bases from J, the junction kept 5 bases outside the gene matches. Germline-derived CDR1 and CDR2 are MNHEY and SVGAGI. CDR3 coding DNA: TGTGCCAGCAGTTACGAGGGACAGGGGTTGGAGACCCAGTACTTC. Encoded protein: CASSYEGQGLETQYF.

The V gene is TRBV4-3, the J gene TRBJ2-3, with no clear D. With 0 bases removed from V and 6 bases from J, the gap between germline ends came to 13 bases. The CDR3 spans 15 residues. CDR1 and CDR2 from the germline V gene are LGHNA and YSLEER. CDR3 nucleotides: TGCGCCAGCAGCCAAGAGTGGGCCGTGGGCGATACGCAGTATTTT. Protein: CASSQEWAVGDTQYF.

V gene TRBV7-7 combines with J gene TRBJ2-1, with D perhaps matching TRBD1 (5 bases). Germline V gene data show CDR1 as SSHAT and CDR2 as FNYEAQ (reference sequence). The CDR3 sequence is 18 residues long. Trimming took 4 bases from V and 1 from J, leaving 20 bases between them. The CDR3 sequence: CASSSNPSGKESYNEQFF. The CDR3 bases are TGTGCCAGCAGCTCTAATCCATCAGGGAAAGAGTCCTACAATGAGCAGTTCTTC. Full variable domain (rest looked up from reference TRBV7-7 and TRBJ2-1): GAGVSQSPRYKVTKRGQDVTLRCDPISSHATLYWYQQALGQGPEFLTYFNYEAQPDKSGLPSDRFSAERPEGSISTLTIQRTEQRDSAMYRCASSSNPSGKESYNEQFFGPGTRLTVL.

The gene calls are TRBV21-1 and TRBJ1-6; the D call in the table, TRBD1, was not verified against the DNA. TRBV21-1 is a pseudogene segment. The length of the CDR3 is 17 residues. In DNA, the CDR3 is TGTGCCAGCAGGAAAGGACAGGGGGCTTCCTATAATTCACCCCTCCACTTT. This codes for CASRKGQGASYNSPLHF.

The chain links TRBV29-1 to TRBJ2-5; the D gene is possibly TRBD1 (6 bases). V was shortened by 6 bases and J by 4 bases, with 18 bases between the two germline ends. This CDR3 has 14 residues. Germline loops: CDR1 SQVTM, CDR2 ANQGSEA. CDR3: CSVENTGSGETQYF. The CDR3, as DNA: TGCAGCGTAGAAAATACAGGGAGCGGAGAGACCCAGTACTTC.

A single count supports this clone. V gene TRBV5-5 combines with J gene TRBJ2-2, with D unresolved. Per germline, CDR1 SGHKS and CDR2 YYEKEE (reference sequence). Trimming took 4 bases from V and 1 from J, leaving 11 bases between them. The CDR3 extends over 15 amino acids. For the CDR3, the DNA is TGTGCCAGCAGCGTACAGCTGGGGAACACCGGGGAGCTGTTTTTT. This sequence encodes CASSVQLGNTGELFF.

This clone was seen a few times. The chain is built from TRBV30 and TRBJ2-1, with D unclear. CDR1 is GTSNPN, CDR2 SVGIG, per germline (reference sequence). V was trimmed by 0 bases and J by 4 bases, leaving 13 bases between them. This CDR3 spans 15 amino acids. CDR3 sequence (DNA): TGTGCCTGGAGTGTATCAGGCCTTCTTTACAATGAGCAGTTCTTC. It specifies CAWSVSGLLYNEQFF.

The V and J genes are TRBV28 and TRBJ1-2; D is possibly TRBD1 (6 bases). The length of the CDR3 is 15 residues. V was clipped by 6 bases and J by 7 bases, with 21 bases between them. Germline V lookup: CDR1 MDHEN, CDR2 SYDVKM. Here the CDR3 DNA reads TGTGCCAGCAGGGCCCCCCAGGGGTGGGATTGTGGCTACACCTTC. Translated: CASRAPQGWDCGYTF.

The DNA for the CDR3 is TGTGCCAGCAGCTTAGGGGCAGGACAGACGGGAAACACCATATATTTT. This codes for CASSLGAGQTGNTIYF. V is TRBV7-2 and J is TRBJ1-3; the D gene is possibly TRBD1 (6 bases). The CDR3 contains 16 residues. V gave up 1 base and J gave up 4 bases, with 14 bases separating them. CDR1 SGHTA and CDR2 FQGNSA come from the germline V gene. The variable domain in full, with the rest retrieved from reference TRBV7-2 and TRBJ1-3, is GAGVSQSPSNKVTEKGKDVELRCDPISGHTALYWYRQSLGQGLEFLIYFQGNSAPDKSGLPSDRFSAERTGGSVSTLTIQRTQQEDSAVYLCASSLGAGQTGNTIYFGEGSWLTVV.

The genes are TRBV4-1 and TRBJ2-2; tentatively, D is TRBD2 (5 bases). CDR1 MGHRA and CDR2 YSYEKL come from the germline V gene. V dropped 1 base and J dropped 4 bases, with 19 bases sitting between them. The CDR3 is 18 residues long. The CDR3 protein is CASSQGLWSSLLTGELFF. For the CDR3, the DNA is TGCGCCAGCAGCCAAGGCCTGTGGTCTAGCCTACTCACCGGGGAGCTGTTTTTT.

The chain has TRBV5-5 and TRBJ1-2, with 8 bases matching TRBD1. Germline CDR1 reads SGHKS; CDR2 reads YYEKEE (reference sequence). Losses at the gene ends were 4 bases for V and 5 bases for J; bases not matched to a gene: 10. CDR3 length equals 15 residues. CDR3 region: CASSDPGGFRYGYTF. DNA of the CDR3: TGTGCCAGCAGCGATCCAGGGGGCTTTAGGTATGGCTACACCTTC.

This clone was observed a few times. CDR3 loop: CASSLNPGQGDNEQFF. The CDR3 DNA reads TGCGCCAGCAGCTTGAACCCGGGACAGGGGGACAATGAGCAGTTCTTC. V and J are TRBV5-1 and TRBJ2-1; 11 positions match TRBD1. From germline, CDR1 is SGHRS and CDR2 YFSETQ. The J segment lost 5 bases and the V segment lost 1 base, leaving 5 bases of the junction unmatched. The CDR3 length is 16 residues.

A single count supports this clone. This rearrangement joins TRBV7-2 to TRBJ2-5; no clear D gene. Trimming shortened V by 4 bases and J by 5 bases, and 14 bases separated the two germline ends. Germline CDR1 reads SGHTA; CDR2 reads FQGNSA. The CDR3 loop spans 14 amino acids. In DNA, the CDR3 is TGTGCCAGCAGCTCGAATGGAGTCCGGGAGACCCAGTACTTC. Translation gives CASSSNGVRETQYF.

This sequence joins TRBV4-3 and TRBJ2-1, with D uncertain. The V end was cut by 0 bases, the J end by 3 bases, with 9 bases between. This CDR3 is built from 15 residues. Germline CDR1 LGHNA, CDR2 YSLEER. The CDR3 region is CASSQDRGNYNEQFF. CDR3 nucleotides: TGCGCCAGCAGCCAAGATCGAGGCAACTACAATGAGCAGTTCTTC.

The genes are TRBV15 and TRBJ1-1; TRBD1 aligns across 10 bases. The CDR3 has 15 residues. In germline, CDR1 is LNHNV, CDR2 YYDKDF (reference sequence). Germline trimming cut 5 bases from V and 6 bases from J; bases unmatched to any gene: 9. Here the CDR3 DNA reads TGTGCCACCAGCGTTCAGACAGGGGGCTCATCTGAAGCTTTCTTT. It specifies CATSVQTGGSSEAFF. Drawing the rest from reference TRBV15 and TRBJ1-1, the complete variable domain is DAMVIQNPRYQVTQFGKPVTLSCSQTLNHNVMYWYQQKSSQAPKLLFHYYDKDFNNEADTPDNFQSRRPNTSFCFLDIRSPGLGDTAMYLCATSVQTGGSSEAFFGQGTRLTVV.

CDR3 protein: CASSHRVTYQETQYF. The CDR3 nucleotides are TGTGCCAGCAGCCACAGGGTAACCTACCAAGAGACCCAGTACTTC. This rearrangement joins TRBV6-5 to TRBJ2-5, with a tentative D call TRBD1 (6 bases). The CDR3 extends over 15 amino acids. V was clipped by 6 bases and J by 0 bases, with 14 bases between them. CDR1 MNHEY and CDR2 SVGAGI come from the germline V gene.

The chain carries TRBV25-1 and TRBJ2-7; weak D call: TRBD1 (5 bases). The germline V gene encodes CDR1 MGHDK and CDR2 SYGVNS. This CDR3 is built from 14 residues. V lost 0 bases and J lost 5, with 11 bases in between. CDR3 region: CASSEYRAVHEQYF. The CDR3 region has the DNA TGTGCCAGCAGTGAATACAGGGCGGTACACGAGCAGTACTTC.

The chain links TRBV6-4 to TRBJ1-1; 7 bases agree with TRBD1. The J segment lost 4 bases and the V segment lost 3 bases, leaving 5 bases of the junction unmatched. CDR1 MRHNA and CDR2 SNTAGT come from the germline V gene. The CDR3 length is 14 residues. The CDR3 coding sequence is TGTGCCAGCAGTGAGGCAGGGGGTATCACTGAAGCTTTCTTT. It codes for CASSEAGGITEAFF.

The J gene is TRBJ1-6, the V gene TRBV6-1, with 9 bases identical to TRBD1. CDR3 length equals 15 residues. V gave up 3 bases and J gave up 7 bases; unmatched junction bases: 4. CDR1 MNHNS and CDR2 SASEGT come from the germline V gene. CDR3 residues: CASSDNRGLNSPLHF. The CDR3 region has the DNA TGTGCCAGCAGTGACAACAGGGGGCTGAATTCACCCCTCCACTTT.

This clone was seen just once. The chain combines TRBV6-1 with TRBJ2-5; D might be TRBD1 (6 bases). The CDR3 extends over 15 amino acids. Germline CDR1 MNHNS, CDR2 SASEGT. V lost 6 bases and J 2 bases, leaving 16 bases between the germline ends. Written as DNA, the CDR3 is TGTGCCAGCAGCCGCGGCCCAGGGGTACAAGAGACCCAGTACTTC. Protein sequence: CASSRGPGVQETQYF.